Listed below are T cell receptor beta chains from one sample, sequenced in a study of OX40 agonist ivuxolimab in advanced cancers. TCRdb's table, derived via immunoSEQ multiplex PCR, lists solely in-frame clones and lacks some. The table shows 40,000 or so clones, with roughly 80% occurring only once. The starting material was CD4+ or CD8+ T cells sorted from blood, obtained in a trial of the OX40 agonist ivuxolimab. These receptors were collected from an adult with an advanced solid tumor such as melanoma, head and neck, liver or kidney cancer. Both conserved end residues are part of each CDR3. Fields, in order: V gene, CDR3 length, CDR3 protein.

TRBV30 | 14 | CAWIADRGLGEQYF
TRBV9 | 12 | CASSVGGREQFF
TRBV7-2 | 16 | CASSSSLGASYNEQFF
TRBV2 | 14 | CASRTGVGNTEAFF
TRBV7-9 | 16 | CASSPPWTSGSSEQFF
TRBV19 | 14 | CASSKDRGNEKLFF
TRBV4-3 | 15 | CASSREGTALYEQYF
TRBV11-3 | 15 | CASSLGSENTDTQYF
TRBV20-1 | 11 | CSANGAHEQYF
TRBV7-2 | 15 | CASLPSGGLYNEQFF
TRBV4-3 | 16 | CASSQDLGTAAYEQYF
TRBV15 | 12 | CATSFSTDTQYF
TRBV9 | 14 | CASSVGQGTYEQYF
TRBV6-5 | 13 | CASGTNSNQPQHF
TRBV19 | 15 | CASSTRTDSGNTIYF
TRBV6-6 | 14 | CASDTGEANEKLFF
TRBV7-7 | 15 | CASSPGLAKSDTQYF
TRBV4-1 | 14 | CASAEGQYNSPLHF
TRBV7-2 | 16 | CASSFGTSGRQETQYF
TRBV5-1 | 16 | CASSKGFGGTHYEQYF
TRBV12-5 | 13 | CASGYEGAQPQHF
TRBV7-2 | 17 | CASKANSLNANTGELFF
TRBV7-2 | 12 | CASSLGRNEQFF
TRBV2 | 13 | CASSDIFSIEQFF
TRBV4-3 | 13 | CATSRGGTDTQYF
TRBV6-5 | 13 | CASRGSMNTEAFF
TRBV14 | 15 | CASSPYPRQGAEAFF
TRBV6-1 | 12 | CASSELGETQYF
TRBV7-9 | 12 | CASSMGLTEAFF
TRBV14 | 15 | CASSTWTGTQETQYF
TRBV7-9 | 14 | CASSPDRVPYEQYF
TRBV4-1 | 14 | CASSHRTSTDTQYF
TRBV7-2 | 16 | CASSLQPNAGNHEQFF
TRBV6-5 | 15 | CASRGSGTGEDGYTF
TRBV7-8 | 15 | CASSYGTGEGGELFF